There are many counts of the clone carrying this T cell receptor (beta chain). TCRdb fed the 5' RACE reads into MiXCR, producing one record per CDR3 protein. The sample lists around 250,000 distinct CDR3 sequences; roughly 13% were seen once. The data belong to a study of identical twins. Trimming left V 1 base short and J 4 bases short, with 8 bases between. The V gene's germline CDR1 is SGHRS and CDR2 YFSETQ. The CDR3 contains 13 residues. This sample also appeared in a second study, on yellow fever vaccine responses in identical twins.

The receptor comes from a woman younger than 35 in good health. V is TRBV5-1 and J is TRBJ2-5; D remains unclear. The sequenced sample was memory (CD45RO+) T cells sorted from blood. CDR3 amino acids: CASSLSPTETQYF. The CDR3 bases are TGCGCCAGCAGCTTGTCCCCGACAGAGACCCAGTACTTC. Complete variable domain (other parts from reference TRBV5-1 and TRBJ2-5): KAGVTQTPRYLIKTRGQQVTLSCSPISGHRSVSWYQQTPGQGLQFLFEYFSETQRNKGNFPGRFSGRQFSNSRSEMNVSTLELGDSALYLCASSLSPTETQYFGPGTRLLVL.